The 5 T cell receptor beta chains listed next were all sequenced from one sample in a study of control samples from healthy donors and cancer patients. Profiled with immunoSEQ multiplex PCR; TCRdb holds only in-frame clones, not every one. The table shows over 70,000 clones, with about 89% occurring only once. The sequenced sample was blood. These receptors were collected from a woman aged 60 to 75 in good health.

The rearrangement uses TRBV5-1 and TRBJ2-1, with 14 bases aligning to TRBD2. Germline loops: CDR1 SGHRS, CDR2 YFSETQ. V lost 2 bases and J lost 8; bases outside the gene matches: 3. The CDR3 runs 15 residues. The DNA of the CDR3 is TGCGCCAGCAGCTTAGGGACTAGCGGGGGTGATGAGCAGTTCTTC. It is translated as CASSLGTSGGDEQFF.

V is TRBV5-4 and J is TRBJ1-6; the match to TRBD1 covers 10 bases. This CDR3 has 16 residues. V trimming: 2 bases; J trimming: 8 bases; junction bases outside the gene matches: 7. CDR1 is SGHNT and CDR2 is YYREEE in the germline V gene (reference sequence). The CDR3 sequence is CASSFSTGGFDSPLHF. The CDR3 DNA follows: TGTGCCAGCAGCTTCTCGACAGGGGGCTTTGATTCACCCCTCCACTTT.

This clone has a single count. The chain carries TRBV11-1 and TRBJ1-2; tentatively, D is TRBD1 (6 bases). Between the trimmed V and J ends, which lost 4 bases and 7 bases, there was a span of 13 bases. CDR3 size: 13 residues. CDR1 is SGHAT and CDR2 is FQDESV in the germline V gene (reference sequence). The DNA of the CDR3 is TGTGCCAGCAGCTCACCCAGACAGGTTGGCTACACCTTC. Amino acids: CASSSPRQVGYTF.

V and J are TRBV12-5 and TRBJ1-3; a possible D gene is TRBD1 (5 bases). Looked up from germline, CDR1 is LGHNT and CDR2 is FRNRAP. The CDR3 runs 20 residues. Trimming took off 0 bases at V and 0 bases at J, with 21 bases between the two ends. The CDR3 loop is CASGLVSPEDTSVSGNTIYF. The DNA for the CDR3 is TGTGCTAGTGGTTTGGTTTCCCCGGAGGACACTTCCGTCTCTGGAAACACCATATATTTT.

The chain couples TRBV24-1 to TRBJ1-4, with D perhaps TRBD1 (5 bases). This CDR3 is 15 amino acids long. With 4 bases removed from V and 0 bases from J, the gap between germline ends came to 8 bases. Looked up from germline, CDR1 is KGHDR and CDR2 is SFDVKD. CDR3 residues: CATSDGQTTNEKLFF. Written as DNA, the CDR3 is TGTGCCACCAGTGACGGACAAACAACTAATGAAAAACTGTTTTTT.